Below are 7 T cell receptor beta chains sequenced from a single sample in a study of T cell changes during pregnancy in multiple sclerosis. Assay used: immunoSEQ multiplex PCR; TCRdb lists only in-frame clones, some missing. The sample shows roughly 86,000 clones, around 92% of them seen only once. The starting material was peripheral blood, obtained in the first trimester of pregnancy. These receptors were collected from a female donor with multiple sclerosis, enrolled in a pregnancy study.

The chain employs TRBV29-1 and TRBJ1-2; weak D call: TRBD1 (5 bases). V was pared by 3 bases and J by 4 bases, with 21 bases between. Germline CDR1 is SQVTM and CDR2 is ANQGSEA. This CDR3 contains 16 residues. The CDR3 reads CSVDPRSTATLYGYTF. The CDR3 DNA reads as TGCAGCGTTGACCCTCGATCGACAGCCACCCTCTATGGCTACACCTTC.

This sequence joins TRBV9 and TRBJ2-3; D gene uncertain. Between the trimmed V and J ends, which lost 0 bases and 2 bases, there was a span of 16 bases. This CDR3 has 17 residues. Germline V CDR1 and CDR2: SGDLS, YYNGEE. The CDR3 DNA reads as TGTGCCAGCAGCGTAGAGTCAACGGAGTTCCACACAGATACGCAGTATTTT. This gives the protein CASSVESTEFHTDTQYF.

The chain couples TRBV11-3 to TRBJ2-3; 10 bases are a match to TRBD2. The CDR3 loop spans 16 amino acids. V shed 1 base, J shed 6 bases, and the junction held 7 bases outside the gene matches. The germline V gene has CDR1 SGHNT and CDR2 YENEEA. CDR3 sequence (DNA): TGTGCCAGCAGCTTAGGACTAGCGGGCCACAGGGATACGCAGTATTTT. It translates to CASSLGLAGHRDTQYF.

CDR3 sequence reads: CAAREGEKTQYF. DNA for the CDR3: TGTGCCGCGAGGGAGGGAGAGAAGACCCAGTACTTC. This sequence joins TRBV6-5 and TRBJ2-5, with 7 bases lining up with TRBD2. V shed 11 bases and J 6 bases; nucleotides not matched to a gene: 9. The CDR3 spans 12 residues. Germline values: CDR1 MNHEY, CDR2 SVGAGI.

The CDR3 reads CASSPGGGELFF. As DNA, the CDR3 is TGTGCCAGCAGTCCAGGGGGCGGGGAGCTGTTTTTT. The chain couples TRBV5-6 to TRBJ2-2, with TRBD1 matching 7 bases. The V gene end was trimmed by 5 bases and the J gene end by 7 bases; junction bases not matched to a gene: 2. CDR1 and CDR2 from the germline V gene are SGHDT and YYEEEE. The CDR3 sequence is 12 residues long.

The chain joins TRBV5-1 to TRBJ2-5; a possible D gene is TRBD2 (6 bases). V was shortened by 3 bases and J by 3 bases, with 15 bases between the two germline ends. Germline V gene sequence: CDR1 SGHRS, CDR2 YFSETQ. The CDR3 has 15 amino acids. CDR3 nucleotides: TGCGCCAGCAGCTCCCGTGGAGGGACCAAAGAGACCCAGTACTTC. It translates to CASSSRGGTKETQYF.

This clone turned up a few times. This sequence joins TRBV9 and TRBJ2-5, with D possibly TRBD2 on 6 matching bases. CDR3 length: 15 amino acids. Germline V lookup: CDR1 SGDLS, CDR2 YYNGEE. The germline V and J ends were trimmed by 3 bases and 5 bases, with 17 bases remaining between them. DNA of the CDR3: TGTGCCAGCAGCGGCGGAGGGCTCCCGGGGGAGACCCAGTACTTC. Amino acid sequence: CASSGGGLPGETQYF.